The source of this T cell receptor beta chain is a study of blood T cell repertoires in COVID-19 (dated by TCRdb to between 2020 and 2021). About the investigation overall: The collaborator samples originated in the United States, Italy and Spain and spanned the acute and convalescent phases of COVID-19. Where available, HLA class I and class II types were taken from metadata supplied by the sample provider and were not determined by assay-based typing. The samples were drawn from two sources: the first 160 participants of the ongoing ImmuneRACE study, and approximately 1,300 subjects contributed by 6 global collaborators. The material from the prospective study consisted of cDNA or gDNA derived from T cells, B-cell-depleted T cells, or PBMCs. The sample metadata nearly always contained a de-identified subject ID, COVID-19 status, age in years and sex. Subjects who had been exposed to COVID-19, were actively infected with it, or had recovered from it provided the deeply sampled blood TCRbeta repertoires that made up the dataset. The repertoires were released in a freely available public database intended as a resource for research on the immune response to SARS-CoV-2.

Via the germline V gene, CDR1 is KGHSH and CDR2 LQKENI. The CDR3 sequence holds 15 residues, the cysteine and phenylalanine included. Only the CDR3 portion is preserved as DNA: 45 bases, with reading frame beginning at the first base. Trimming removed 0 bases from V and 2 bases from J, leaving 11 bases between the germline ends. In regard to this clone: Its antigen is not yet known. Base quality data are lacking; no much larger clone is found one base away.

Another Seattle source contributed samples from volunteer blood donors who had recovered from COVID-19. Collaborating institutions collected whole blood in K2EDTA tubes following their own protocols. For TCRbeta analysis, collaborator samples were shipped as frozen whole blood, as isolated PBMCs, or as DNA extracted from either sample type. What the study reported, not specific to this receptor: The quantity of clinical and demographic metadata differed by source and by participant and was supplied without curation.

TCRbeta CDR3 regions were amplified from genomic DNA by means of the immunoSEQ Assay, a bias-controlled multiplex PCR. In the paper's pipeline: The number of nucleated cells in each sample was estimated by amplification of reference gene primers within the assay. To quantify the absolute abundance of each unique TCRbeta CDR3 rearrangement, sequence reads were collapsed and filtered. Productive Simpson clonality was computed per sample as the square root of Simpson's diversity index over productive rearrangements. Entries here come from immuneACCESS through TCRdb and include only in-frame sequences with V and J called. Some clones fail to appear in such tables; in the studies checked, an unresolved V gene covers under half of the shortfall, and the cause of the remainder is unknown. V, J and clone size derive from that table, while D and trimming were established from the DNA sequence. The sample table lists 190,000 or so clones, 85% to 90% of them with a count of one. The leading ten clones occupy about 0.96% of the sample.

The sequence joins TRBV18 to TRBJ2-7; the D segment cannot be called with confidence. The specimen sequenced was peripheral blood. This receptor was obtained from a woman under 30 who had recovered from COVID-19. The CDR3 reads CASSPPVGETYEQYF. Here is the DNA: TGTGCCAGCTCACCACCCGTTGGAGAAACCTACGAGCAGTACTTC.